These T cell receptor beta chains were read from a single sample in a study of human T cells and chemical hapten exposure. TCRdb redid the calling of the RACE reads with MiXCR, one entry per CDR3 protein. The table includes about 94,000 distinct CDR3 sequences, roughly a tenth detected once. The source was whole blood, collected in connection with sensitization to the hapten diphenylcyclopropenone (DPC). These receptors were collected from a woman aged 40 to 49 with alopecia areata. Some clones in this sample may be carry-over from other donors' samples. CDR3s include the opening cysteine and the closing phenylalanine or tryptophan. The order of the fields is clone size, V gene, J gene, D gene, CDR3 DNA, CDR3 protein. The D gene is left open where the match is weak. Clone size, where shown, is once, few, many, or a class for clones that have expanded.

NA,TRBV4-2,TRBJ2-3,TRBD1,TGTGCCAGCAGCTATGGACAGGGGGCAGATACGCAGTATTTT,CASSYGQGADTQYF
many,TRBV30,TRBJ1-6,TRBD1,TGTGCCTGGGACAGGGGGATGAATTCACCCCTCCACTTT,CAWDRGMNSPLHF
NA,TRBV29-1,TRBJ2-7,TRBD2,TGCAGCGTTTCCCCTAGCGGGAGGGTGGGCGAGCAGTACTTC,CSVSPSGRVGEQYF
many,TRBV14,TRBJ2-1,NA,TGTGCCAGCAGCCAAGATCAGGGAGTGGAGTTCTTC,CASSQDQGVEFF
NA,TRBV7-2,TRBJ2-1,TRBD2,TGTGCCAGCAGCTTTGGACTAGCGGGAGGTGAGCAGTTCTTC,CASSFGLAGGEQFF
many,TRBV6-2/TRBV6-3,TRBJ2-1,NA,TGTGCCAGCAGTTGGTACAATGAGCAGTTCTTC,CASSWYNEQFF
NA,TRBV10-3,TRBJ2-1,NA,TGTGCCATCAGTGAACAAAGCCCTGATCTGTTCTTC,CAISEQSPDLFF
NA,TRBV9,TRBJ2-5,TRBD2,TGTGCCAGCAGTGGGAGGGCCCATGAGACCCAGTACTTC,CASSGRAHETQYF
NA,TRBV18,TRBJ1-1,NA,TGTGCCAGCTCTCCCAACAGGGATCGGGGAGAAGCTTTCTTT,CASSPNRDRGEAFF
few,TRBV5-5,TRBJ1-1,NA,TGTGCCAGCAGCGGAGGGACACTGAACACTGAAGCTTTCTTT,CASSGGTLNTEAFF
NA,TRBV6-2/TRBV6-3,TRBJ2-7,TRBD1,TGTGCCAGCAGTTCCGACAGGGACCTTATCGCCGAGCAGTACTTC,CASSSDRDLIAEQYF
NA,TRBV18,TRBJ1-1,NA,TGTGCCAGCTCACCACTGGAGGGCCACACTGAAGCTTTCTTT,CASSPLEGHTEAFF
many,TRBV6-5,TRBJ2-7,TRBD2,TGTGCCAGCAGACTCTCTAGCGGGAGACACTACGAGCAGTACTTC,CASRLSSGRHYEQYF
NA,TRBV19,TRBJ2-7,NA,TGTGCCAGCAGCCCCTACCTTATTCAGGGGGGGCAGTACTTC,CASSPYLIQGGQYF
many,TRBV5-1,TRBJ2-7,TRBD2,TGCGCCAGCAGCTTTCGACTGGCGACTAGCGTAAAGTCCTACGAGCAGTACTTC,CASSFRLATSVKSYEQYF
many,TRBV27,TRBJ1-5,NA,TGTGCCAGCAGCCTCCTGGGCGCAGGAGGGCAGCCCCAGCATTTT,CASSLLGAGGQPQHF
NA,TRBV7-2,TRBJ2-1,NA,TGTGCCAGCAGCCCTGGGAGCTCCTACCTCTCCTACAATGAGCAGTTCTTC,CASSPGSSYLSYNEQFF
NA,TRBV30,TRBJ1-3,NA,TGTGCCTGGCAACTCGACACTGGAAACACCATATATTTT,CAWQLDTGNTIYF
few,TRBV20-1,TRBJ2-1,TRBD2,TGCAGTGCTCCCCCAGCGGGAGCTGATGAGCAGTTCTTC,CSAPPAGADEQFF
once,TRBV7-9,TRBJ2-7,NA,TGTGCCAGCAGCGATTACTCCTACGAGCAGTACTTC,CASSDYSYEQYF
many,TRBV5-4,TRBJ2-3,TRBD2,TGTGCCAGCAGCTCCCAGACTAGCAGCACAGATACGCAGTATTTT,CASSSQTSSTDTQYF
few,TRBV4-1,TRBJ2-7,NA,TGCGCCAGCAGAGGGTTTAGCGGCGAGCAGTACTTC,CASRGFSGEQYF
NA,TRBV20-1,TRBJ1-5,NA,TGCAGTGCCAACAGGGAAGGGGATCAGCCCCAGCATTTT,CSANREGDQPQHF
many,TRBV6-5,TRBJ1-2,TRBD1,TGTGCCAGCAAGTACCACGATCTGGGACAGGGAACGAGTGGCTACACCTTC,CASKYHDLGQGTSGYTF
few,TRBV6-6,TRBJ2-7,NA,TGTGCCAGCACCCTGGGGGATTACGAGCAGTACTTC,CASTLGDYEQYF
many,TRBV28,TRBJ2-7,NA,TGTGCCAGCATTCGGCAGGGCGCCTACGAGCAGTACTTC,CASIRQGAYEQYF
few,TRBV19,TRBJ1-2,NA,TGTGCCAGTAGTCTCCGACGCGCGGGCTACACCTTC,CASSLRRAGYTF
many,TRBV18,TRBJ2-2,NA,TGTGCCAGCTCAGCAGGGACGTCGAACACCGGGGAGCTGTTTTTT,CASSAGTSNTGELFF
few,TRBV5-1,TRBJ2-7,NA,TGCGCCAGCAGCCCCGCGGACAGCGGACGCGAGCAGTACTTC,CASSPADSGREQYF
many,TRBV20-1,TRBJ1-5,TRBD1,TGCAGTGCTGAGACAGGGACCCCGGGGCAGCCCCAGCATTTT,CSAETGTPGQPQHF
many,TRBV19,TRBJ2-2,NA,TGTGCCAGTAGTATCGGGACTAACACCGGGGAGCTGTTTTTT,CASSIGTNTGELFF
many,TRBV28,TRBJ2-1,TRBD2,TGTGCCAGCAGCACACTAGCGCCCAATGAGCAGTTCTTC,CASSTLAPNEQFF
few,TRBV6-5,TRBJ2-7,TRBD2,TGTGCCAGCAGTTACTCTTTAGCGGGGGGCTACGAGCAGTACTTC,CASSYSLAGGYEQYF
few,TRBV28,TRBJ1-1,TRBD1,TGTGCCAGCAGGACAGGGGACACTGAAGCTTTCTTT,CASRTGDTEAFF
NA,TRBV10-3,TRBJ2-2,TRBD2,TGTGCCATCAGGGGAGCGGGAGTGTTGACCGGGGAGCTGTTTTTT,CAIRGAGVLTGELFF
NA,TRBV4-2,TRBJ1-1,NA,TGTGCCAGCAGCCAAGAAGAGCGGCGGAACACTGAAGCTTTCTTT,CASSQEERRNTEAFF
few,TRBV27,TRBJ1-1,TRBD1,TGTGCCAGCAGCCAACCGGGACAGGGCCTTGGTAAAGCTTTCTTT,CASSQPGQGLGKAFF
NA,TRBV10-2,TRBJ2-7,NA,TGCGCCAGCAGTGTCGCGGCTAGCACACGCTCCTACGAGCAGTACTTC,CASSVAASTRSYEQYF
NA,TRBV30,TRBJ1-1,NA,TGTGCCTGGAGCAACAGCAGGGACACTGAAGCTTTCTTT,CAWSNSRDTEAFF
NA,TRBV7-9,TRBJ2-2,NA,TGTGCCAGCAGCCCCTTTAGCGAGGCCGGGGAGCTGTTTTTT,CASSPFSEAGELFF
NA,TRBV28,TRBJ2-7,NA,TGTGCCACGGGACTCCATCAAGGCGAGCAGTACTTC,CATGLHQGEQYF
few,TRBV28,TRBJ2-6,NA,TGTGCCAGCAGAAGGGGTTTTACTAGAACTGGGGCCAACGTCCTGACTTTC,CASRRGFTRTGANVLTF
NA,TRBV7-3,TRBJ1-1,NA,TGTGCCAGCAGCCGCCCGGGGCTGCGAGAAGCTTTCTTT,CASSRPGLREAFF
few,TRBV4-2,TRBJ2-7,TRBD2,TGTGCCAGCAGTAGCGGGAACCTCTACGAGCAGTACTTC,CASSSGNLYEQYF
few,TRBV20-1,TRBJ2-7,TRBD1,TGCAGTGCTAGGGAGACAGGGGTCGAGCAGTACTTC,CSARETGVEQYF
many,TRBV6-2/TRBV6-3,TRBJ2-3,TRBD1,TGTGCCAGCAGTTCCACAGGGGGGTACACAGATACGCAGTATTTT,CASSSTGGYTDTQYF
many,TRBV6-5,TRBJ2-7,TRBD2,TGTGCCAGCACCTCGACTAGCGGGTACGAGCAGTACTTC,CASTSTSGYEQYF
many,TRBV12-5,TRBJ2-1,TRBD1,TGTGCTAGTGGTTTCGGGACAGGAGTTTCGGATGAGCAGTTCTTC,CASGFGTGVSDEQFF